Listed here is a single T cell receptor (beta chain). This clonotype was observed a few times. Which antigen it targets is not known. Base qualities were left out, and no much larger clone turns up one base away. The protocol used for the library was RT-PCR. Sequenced using an Illumina HiSeq 2500. The raw public reads went through TCRdb reprocessing: fastp at Q25, MiXCR clone calling, in-frame beta chains kept. Rows merge per CDR3 protein into single entries with the most common DNA and genes. In all, the sample holds hundreds of thousands of distinct CDR3 sequences, and about 18% of those were seen once. Jointly, the top ten make up around 9.9% of the sample. Trimming takes 4 bases off V and 4 bases off J; junction bases not matched to a gene: 5. Measured from the cysteine to the phenylalanine, the CDR3 is 13 residues long. The entry retains the CDR3 DNA only, 39 bases that are in frame from base 1. The germline V gene (reference sequence) sets CDR1 to DFQATT and CDR2 to SNEGSKA.

This sample is part of a study of response to subunit inactivated influenza vaccine listed by TCRdb under 2018. Notes on the research overall: Deep quantitative profiling of the T cell receptor repertoire was used in the study to follow responses to a trivalent subunit inactivated influenza vaccine. The paper's findings and limits, for the study overall: The authors proposed that each seasonal influenza vaccination may bring in only a limited number of new T cells.

The receptor was derived from a man in his forties or fifties who received an inactivated influenza vaccine. Donor details come from another sample of the same person, matched by shared clones. The rearrangement combines TRBV20-1 with TRBJ2-7, and TRBD2 matches 9 of the central bases. The starting material was PBMCs from blood, obtained about 5 days after vaccination. For the CDR3, the sequence is CSATGLAWYEQYF. At the DNA level, the sequence is TGCAGTGCTACCGGACTAGCGTGGTACGAGCAGTACTTC.